These T cell receptor beta chains were read from a single sample in a study of blood T cell repertoires in COVID-19. The protocol was immunoSEQ multiplex PCR, while the TCRdb copy is restricted to in-frame clones and leaves out a portion. The sample holds under 300,000 clones, 86% seen once. Sequences were obtained from peripheral blood. The receptors originated from a man between 60 and 70 years old with acute or convalescent COVID-19. Both conserved end residues are part of each CDR3. The D gene is left open where the match is weak. Size values are once, few and many counts, or a class for expanded clones, and some rows have none.

CDR3: CASSHYPGQAQETQYF
DNA: TGCGCCAGCAGCCATTACCCCGGACAGGCTCAAGAGACCCAGTACTTC
J: TRBJ2-5
V: TRBV4-1
D: TRBD1
size: .

CDR3: CASSLNSGEVTGELFF
DNA: TGTGCCAGCAGCTTAAACTCGGGAGAGGTAACCGGGGAGCTGTTTTTT
J: TRBJ2-2
V: TRBV7-3
D: .
size: .

CDR3: CASSYQGNQPQHF
DNA: TGTGCCAGCAGTTATCAGGGGAATCAGCCCCAGCATTTT
J: TRBJ1-5
V: TRBV28
D: .
size: .

CDR3: CASRTGTGSQALHF
DNA: TGTGCCAGCAGGACCGGGACAGGGAGTCAAGCCCTCCACTTT
J: TRBJ1-6
V: TRBV28
D: TRBD1
size: .

CDR3: CASSVPGQKINSPLHF
DNA: TGTGCCAGTAGTGTCCCGGGACAGAAGATTAATTCACCCCTCCACTTT
J: TRBJ1-6
V: TRBV19
D: TRBD1
size: .

CDR3: CASSFRGGTSDGGYEQYF
DNA: TGTGCCAGCAGCTTTCGCGGTGGGACTAGCGATGGAGGCTACGAGCAGTACTTC
J: TRBJ2-7
V: TRBV5-5
D: TRBD2
size: once

CDR3: CATSSTLETEAFF
DNA: TGTGCCACCAGCAGCACTCTGGAGACTGAAGCTTTCTTT
J: TRBJ1-1
V: TRBV15
D: .
size: .

CDR3: CASRLDTFSNQPQHF
DNA: TGTGCCAGCAGACTTGACACTTTTAGCAATCAGCCCCAGCATTTT
J: TRBJ1-5
V: TRBV28
D: .
size: many

CDR3: CASSSTGGRMGSNQPQHF
DNA: TGTGCCAGTAGTTCGACAGGGGGTAGAATGGGTAGCAATCAGCCCCAGCATTTT
J: TRBJ1-5
V: TRBV19
D: TRBD1
size: .

CDR3: CASSGPVGGYTF
DNA: TGCGCCAGCAGCGGCCCCGTCGGGGGCTACACCTTC
J: TRBJ1-2
V: TRBV4-3
D: .
size: .

CDR3: CASSSIIGRGTNQPQHF
DNA: TGTGCCAGCAGCTCTATTATCGGACGGGGGACCAATCAGCCCCAGCATTTT
J: TRBJ1-5
V: TRBV7-2
D: .
size: .

CDR3: CASSQGTGSLRIYEQYF
DNA: TGCGCCAGCAGCCAGGGGACAGGGTCCTTAAGAATCTACGAGCAGTACTTC
J: TRBJ2-7
V: TRBV4-1
D: TRBD1
size: .

CDR3: CASTSLRTGEKSNEKLFF
DNA: TGTGCCAGCACCTCCTTAAGGACAGGGGAGAAGTCTAATGAAAAACTGTTTTTT
J: TRBJ1-4
V: TRBV7-9
D: TRBD1
size: few

CDR3: CASSHSQRGLSSYNEQFF
DNA: TGTGCCAGCAGCCACAGTCAGCGGGGACTCAGCTCCTACAATGAGCAGTTCTTC
J: TRBJ2-1
V: TRBV11-3
D: TRBD2
size: .

CDR3: CASSLAGQGLNKAFF
DNA: TGTGCCAGCAGCTTGGCGGGACAGGGGTTGAACAAAGCTTTCTTT
J: TRBJ1-1
V: TRBV5-4
D: TRBD1
size: .

CDR3: CASSILAGGYNGELFF
DNA: TGTGCCAGTAGTATCTTAGCGGGAGGGTATAACGGGGAGCTGTTTTTT
J: TRBJ2-2
V: TRBV19
D: TRBD2
size: .

CDR3: CAWSRPPGQGEAFF
DNA: TGTGCCTGGAGCAGACCCCCGGGACAGGGGGAAGCTTTCTTT
J: TRBJ1-1
V: TRBV30
D: TRBD1
size: .

CDR3: CASRETGGEKLFF
DNA: TGTGCCAGCAGAGAGACAGGGGGTGAAAAACTGTTTTTT
J: TRBJ1-4
V: TRBV28
D: TRBD1
size: .

CDR3: CATSDSRGARRDTEAFF
DNA: TGTGCCACCAGTGATTCCAGGGGAGCGCGCAGGGACACTGAAGCTTTCTTT
J: TRBJ1-1
V: TRBV24-1
D: .
size: few

CDR3: CASSYREGAYEQYF
DNA: TGTGCCAGCAGTTACAGAGAGGGTGCCTACGAGCAGTACTTC
J: TRBJ2-7
V: TRBV6-5
D: .
size: few

CDR3: CASSGPGGPSYNEQFF
DNA: TGTGCCAGCAGCGGCCCGGGAGGCCCTTCCTACAATGAGCAGTTCTTC
J: TRBJ2-1
V: TRBV7-2
D: TRBD2
size: .

CDR3: CASSFGLYGYTF
DNA: TGTGCCAGCAGTTTTGGACTCTATGGCTACACCTTC
J: TRBJ1-2
V: TRBV6-2/TRBV6-3
D: .
size: .

CDR3: CASSVRGQGGANGYTF
DNA: TGTGCCAGCAGCGTCCGTGGACAGGGGGGCGCGAATGGCTACACCTTC
J: TRBJ1-2
V: TRBV9
D: TRBD1
size: once

CDR3: CASSLDDSLNYGYTF
DNA: TGTGCCAGCAGCTTGGATGACAGCCTCAACTATGGCTACACCTTC
J: TRBJ1-2
V: TRBV5-4
D: .
size: .

CDR3: CASRLGDTATNEKLFF
DNA: TGTGCCAGCAGGTTGGGGGACACTGCAACTAATGAAAAACTGTTTTTT
J: TRBJ1-4
V: TRBV5-6
D: .
size: few

CDR3: CASSSQTANTEAFF
DNA: TGCGCCAGCAGCAGTCAGACAGCGAACACTGAAGCTTTCTTT
J: TRBJ1-1
V: TRBV5-1
D: .
size: .

CDR3: CASQGGSPADTQYF
DNA: TGCGCCAGCCAGGGCGGGAGTCCGGCCGATACGCAGTATTTT
J: TRBJ2-3
V: TRBV5-1
D: TRBD2
size: .

CDR3: CASSGTSGPYNEQFF
DNA: TGCGCCAGCAGCGGGACTAGCGGACCCTACAATGAGCAGTTCTTC
J: TRBJ2-1
V: TRBV5-1
D: TRBD2
size: .

CDR3: CASSPRGRAGGGEQFF
DNA: TGTGCCAGCAGTCCCCGGGGAAGGGCGGGTGGTGGTGAGCAGTTCTTC
J: TRBJ2-1
V: TRBV28
D: .
size: .

CDR3: CASSVAESANTGELFF
DNA: TGTGCCAGCAGCGTAGCCGAATCAGCGAACACCGGGGAGCTGTTTTTT
J: TRBJ2-2
V: TRBV9
D: .
size: .

CDR3: CASSLAGTVSSGYTF
DNA: TGTGCCAGCAGTTTAGCCGGGACAGTCTCTAGTGGCTACACCTTC
J: TRBJ1-2
V: TRBV28
D: TRBD1
size: once

CDR3: CAISEGTGGAYGYTF
DNA: TGTGCCATCAGTGAAGGGACAGGGGGCGCCTATGGCTACACCTTC
J: TRBJ1-2
V: TRBV10-3
D: TRBD1
size: .

CDR3: CASSQVAGGADTQYF
DNA: TGCGCCAGCAGCCAAGTAGCGGGGGGGGCAGATACGCAGTATTTT
J: TRBJ2-3
V: TRBV4-3
D: TRBD2
size: .

CDR3: CASSIGRSSYNEQFF
DNA: TGTGCCAGTAGTATCGGGAGGAGCTCCTACAATGAGCAGTTCTTC
J: TRBJ2-1
V: TRBV19
D: TRBD2
size: once

CDR3: CASSLTSTGSSGNTIYF
DNA: TGCGCCAGCAGCCTAACTTCTACAGGGAGCTCTGGAAACACCATATATTTT
J: TRBJ1-3
V: TRBV4-1
D: .
size: .

CDR3: CASSYSNSREQFF
DNA: TGTGCCAGCAGTTACTCAAACTCTCGGGAGCAGTTCTTC
J: TRBJ2-1
V: TRBV6-5
D: .
size: once

CDR3: CASSRGTGFGYTF
DNA: TGCGCCAGCAGCCGAGGCACAGGGTTTGGCTACACCTTC
J: TRBJ1-2
V: TRBV4-1
D: .
size: .

CDR3: CASSLAAASTDTQYF
DNA: TGTGCCAGCAGCTTAGCGGCGGCTAGCACAGATACGCAGTATTTT
J: TRBJ2-3
V: TRBV11-2
D: .
size: .

CDR3: CASRLAGGYNEQFF
DNA: TGTGCCAGCAGGTTAGCGGGAGGGTACAATGAGCAGTTCTTC
J: TRBJ2-1
V: TRBV6-5
D: TRBD2
size: .

CDR3: CASSFQVAQGSEQYF
DNA: TGTGCCAGCAGCTTTCAGGTCGCACAGGGTAGCGAGCAGTACTTC
J: TRBJ2-7
V: TRBV7-6
D: .
size: .

CDR3: CASSPGARVSRRAHEQYF
DNA: TGCGCCAGCAGCCCGGGCGCGAGGGTCTCTCGGCGAGCCCACGAGCAGTACTTC
J: TRBJ2-7
V: TRBV4-1
D: .
size: .

CDR3: CSVSGAEYGYTF
DNA: TGCAGCGTATCAGGGGCAGAGTATGGCTACACCTTC
J: TRBJ1-2
V: TRBV29-1
D: .
size: .

CDR3: CASSTGQVSNSNQPQHF
DNA: TGTGCCAGTAGTACGGGACAGGTTAGCAATAGCAATCAGCCCCAGCATTTT
J: TRBJ1-5
V: TRBV19
D: TRBD1
size: .

CDR3: CAIKQDAGANVLTF
DNA: TGTGCCATCAAACAGGATGCTGGGGCCAACGTCCTGACTTTC
J: TRBJ2-6
V: TRBV10-3
D: .
size: .

CDR3: CASRFKQGATYNEQFF
DNA: TGTGCCAGCAGGTTCAAACAGGGGGCAACCTACAATGAGCAGTTCTTC
J: TRBJ2-1
V: TRBV27
D: TRBD1
size: .

CDR3: CAWSGGSGVGKPQHF
DNA: TGTGCCTGGAGTGGAGGCTCAGGGGTTGGAAAGCCCCAGCATTTT
J: TRBJ1-5
V: TRBV30
D: .
size: few

CDR3: CASSRRTGGPEAFF
DNA: TGTGCCAGTAGCCGGAGGACAGGGGGTCCTGAAGCTTTCTTT
J: TRBJ1-1
V: TRBV19
D: TRBD1
size: .

CDR3: CASSQDRGRRETQYF
DNA: TGTGCCAGCAGCCAAGATCGGGGGAGACGGGAGACCCAGTACTTC
J: TRBJ2-5
V: TRBV3-1/TRBV3-2
D: .
size: .

CDR3: CASSTSTAISYNEQFF
DNA: TGTGCCAGCAGCACCTCAACTGCGATTTCCTACAATGAGCAGTTCTTC
J: TRBJ2-1
V: TRBV7-3
D: .
size: .

CDR3: CSAGSSYEQYF
DNA: TGCAGCGCAGGCTCTTCCTACGAGCAGTACTTC
J: TRBJ2-7
V: TRBV29-1
D: .
size: .

CDR3: CATSRDSRHEQYF
DNA: TGTGCCACCAGCAGAGATAGCCGTCACGAGCAGTACTTC
J: TRBJ2-7
V: TRBV15
D: .
size: once

CDR3: CASRGQGAISNQPQHF
DNA: TGTGCCAGTAGGGGGCAGGGGGCTATTAGCAATCAGCCCCAGCATTTT
J: TRBJ1-5
V: TRBV27
D: TRBD1
size: .

CDR3: CASSVTRDFTNTGELFF
DNA: TGTGCCAGCAGCGTGACACGGGACTTTACGAACACCGGGGAGCTGTTTTTT
J: TRBJ2-2
V: TRBV11-2
D: .
size: .

CDR3: CATSREVGVRKETQYF
DNA: TGTGCCACCAGCAGAGAGGTCGGGGTAAGGAAGGAGACCCAGTACTTC
J: TRBJ2-5
V: TRBV15
D: .
size: .